A single sample is the source of the 22 T cell receptor beta chains below, sequenced in a study of T-cell memory formation after mild COVID-19. Each CDR3 protein gets one entry after TCRdb re-called the 5' RACE reads with MiXCR. The sample carries 310,000 or so distinct CDR3 sequences, 15% to 20% recorded once. Source material: PBMCs or a T cell subset sorted from them (not recorded which). The receptors derive from a man aged 18 to 29 who had mild COVID-19 (a few samples of this study predate the infection). Cell type and time point are not known.

The V gene is TRBV20-1, the J gene TRBJ1-2; no definite D call. Trimming removed 0 bases from V and 0 bases from J, with 11 bases in between. Germline V gene sequence: CDR1 DFQATT, CDR2 SNEGSKA (reference sequence). This CDR3 is 15 amino acids long. The CDR3 nucleotides read TGCAGTGCTAGAGATGATCAGAGACCTAACTATGGCTACACCTTC. Translated: CSARDDQRPNYGYTF.

This clonotype has ten or more counts. A much bigger clone sits one base away, suggesting this may be a read error. The rearrangement joins TRBV7-2 to TRBJ2-5; D is ambiguous. The CDR3 loop spans 11 amino acids. Germline V lookup: CDR1 SGHTA, CDR2 FQGNSA. Trimming removed 4 bases from V and 5 bases from J, with 5 bases in between. CDR3 loop: CASSSHETQYF. CDR3 nucleotides: TGTGCCAGCAGCTCACACGAGACCCAGTACTTC. Based on the CDR3 plus reference TRBV7-2 and TRBJ2-5, the full variable domain is GAGVSQSPSNKVTEKGKDVELRCDPISGHTALYWYRQSLGQGLEFLIYFQGNSAPDKSGLPSDRFSAERTGGSVSTLTIQRTQQEDSAVYLCASSSHETQYFGPGTRLLVL.

The sample holds a few counts of this clonotype. The chain couples TRBV14 to TRBJ1-1; D remains ambiguous. This CDR3 comprises 13 residues. From germline, CDR1 is SGHDN and CDR2 FVKESK. V lost 2 bases to trimming and J lost 1 base, with 5 bases between them. CDR3 DNA sequence: TGTGCCAGCAGCCAACAAGCGAACACTGAAGCTTTCTTT. Amino acids: CASSQQANTEAFF.

This clonotype has a handful of counts. The J gene is TRBJ1-1, the V gene TRBV18; no clear D gene. The CDR3 length is 13 residues. CDR1 and CDR2 from the germline V gene are KGHSH and LQKENI. V was cut by 6 bases and J by 3 bases, with 11 bases left in between. CDR3 sequence (DNA): TGTGCCAGCTCCCCCCGGAGGGACACTGAAGCTTTCTTT. Its translation: CASSPRRDTEAFF. Full variable domain (missing parts from reference TRBV18 and TRBJ1-1): NAGVMQNPRHLVRRRGQEARLRCSPMKGHSHVYWYRQLPEEGLKFMVYLQKENIIDESGMPKERFSAEFPKEGPSILRIQQVVRGDSAAYFCASSPRRDTEAFFGQGTRLTVV.

This clonotype was picked up a small number of times. This chain connects TRBV7-2 to TRBJ2-3; no clear D gene. The V end lost 1 base, the J end lost 2 bases, and 10 bases lay between the germline ends. Germline CDR1 is SGHTA and CDR2 is FQGNSA. CDR3 length equals 15 residues. The CDR3 spells CASSLGQVHTDTQYF. CDR3 bases: TGTGCCAGCAGCTTAGGGCAGGTCCACACAGATACGCAGTATTTT.

This clonotype came up many times. The CDR3 DNA sequence: TGTGCCAGCAGATGGTCGGGGGGGAATGAGCAGTTCTTC. This codes for CASRWSGGNEQFF. This chain joins TRBV12-3 or TRBV12-4 and TRBJ2-1; 8 nucleotides align to TRBD2. This CDR3 spans 13 amino acids. The junction had 5 bases not matched to a gene; V was cut back by 6 bases and J by 7 bases.

This clonotype has more than one count but fewer than ten. This chain uses TRBV12-3 or TRBV12-4 with TRBJ2-7; D is ambiguous. Trimming shortened V by 3 bases and J by 0 bases, and 9 bases separated the two germline ends. This CDR3 spans 14 amino acids. The CDR3 spells CASSLWAPSYEQYF. The CDR3 DNA reads TGTGCCAGCAGTTTGTGGGCTCCCTCCTACGAGCAGTACTTC.

This clonotype has a count of ten or more. The chain has TRBV29-1 and TRBJ2-2, with D maybe TRBD2 (5 bases). Germline-derived CDR1 and CDR2 are SQVTM and ANQGSEA. V was shortened by 5 bases and J by 0 bases, with 13 bases between the two germline ends. CDR3 length equals 15 residues. The CDR3 DNA sequence: TGCAGCGTTCGAAGCGGACTCGCGAACACCGGGGAGCTGTTTTTT. Translating it yields CSVRSGLANTGELFF.

The chain recombines TRBV7-2 with TRBJ2-1; perhaps TRBD2 as D (7 bases). This CDR3 region has 16 residues. The V and J ends lost 7 bases and 1 base respectively, with 17 bases between them. Per the germline V gene, CDR1 is SGHTA and CDR2 is FQGNSA. The DNA of the CDR3 is TGTGCCAGCATTGAGGGGGGGACGGGTTCCTACAATGAGCAGTTCTTC. Translation: CASIEGGTGSYNEQFF.

Many counts were recorded for this clonotype. The rearrangement uses TRBV9 and TRBJ2-2; D unresolved. The CDR3 has 16 amino acids. V was trimmed by 0 bases and J by 0 bases, leaving 9 bases between them. CDR1 SGDLS and CDR2 YYNGEE come from the germline V gene. CDR3 bases: TGTGCCAGCAGCGTAGGGGAACAGCCGAACACCGGGGAGCTGTTTTTT. It translates to CASSVGEQPNTGELFF.

This clonotype has more than one count but fewer than ten. The CDR3 DNA reads as TGCGCCAGCAGCTTGAGGACAGGCCTGAACACTGAAGCTTTCTTT. This gives the protein CASSLRTGLNTEAFF. The V and J genes are TRBV5-1 and TRBJ1-1, with 7 nucleotides matching TRBD1. The germline CDR1 and CDR2 sequences are SGHRS and YFSETQ. There are 15 residues in the CDR3. Trimming removed 1 base from V and 0 bases from J; junction bases left unmatched: 3. Complete variable domain (other parts from reference TRBV5-1 and TRBJ1-1): KAGVTQTPRYLIKTRGQQVTLSCSPISGHRSVSWYQQTPGQGLQFLFEYFSETQRNKGNFPGRFSGRQFSNSRSEMNVSTLELGDSALYLCASSLRTGLNTEAFFGQGTRLTVV.

This clonotype showed up just a few times. The chain recombines TRBV7-2 with TRBJ2-5; tentatively, D is TRBD1 or TRBD2 (7 bases each). Trimming took 4 bases from V and 3 from J, leaving 15 bases between them. CDR3 length: 15 residues. Germline V gene sequence: CDR1 SGHTA, CDR2 FQGNSA. CDR3 region: CASSSQGRGEETQYF. DNA for the CDR3: TGTGCCAGCAGCTCACAGGGGAGGGGTGAAGAGACCCAGTACTTC.

This clonotype was seen repeatedly, ten times or more. The J gene is TRBJ1-5, the V gene TRBV5-1, with a weak D call TRBD1 (5 bases). Germline V gives CDR1 SGHRS, CDR2 YFSETQ. Trimming removed 2 bases at V and 4 bases at J, with 16 bases between. The CDR3 has 16 residues. The CDR3 nucleotides read TGCGCCAGCAGCTTAGGGTTTGGTGGGGGTAATCAGCCCCAGCATTTT. Translated: CASSLGFGGGNQPQHF.

This clonotype was observed a few times. The V gene is TRBV14, the J gene TRBJ2-3; no firm D call. Deletions cut 1 base from V and 4 bases from J, with 9 bases between. The CDR3 has 14 amino acids. From germline, CDR1 is SGHDN and CDR2 FVKESK. The chain's CDR3 is CASSQGFRPDTQYF. In DNA, the CDR3 is TGTGCCAGCAGCCAAGGCTTCCGACCAGATACGCAGTATTTT.

In its sample, this clonotype was seen a few times. This chain links TRBV12-3 or TRBV12-4 with TRBJ1-5, with D tentatively TRBD1 (6 bases). V lost 8 bases, J lost 5 bases, and 13 bases lay in between. The CDR3 consists of 13 residues. DNA for the CDR3: TGTGCCAGCCGTCGACAGGATCATCAGCCCCAGCATTTT. As protein: CASRRQDHQPQHF.

The sample holds a few counts of this clonotype. V gene TRBV20-1 combines with J gene TRBJ2-3, with D perhaps assigned TRBD1 or TRBD2 (5 bases each). This CDR3 spans 14 amino acids. V lost 4 bases, J lost 5 bases, and 16 bases lay in between. Germline lookup yields CDR1 DFQATT and CDR2 SNEGSKA (reference sequence). In DNA form, the CDR3 reads TGCAGTGCTACCGGGACGCGACGGGTAGATACGCAGTATTTT. Its translation is CSATGTRRVDTQYF.

In nucleotides, the CDR3 is TGTGCCAGCAGCCAAGATAACAGTTACGAGCAGTACGTC. Protein sequence: CASSQDNSYEQYV. The chain has TRBV14 and TRBJ2-7; D is uncertain. Germline loops: CDR1 SGHDN, CDR2 FVKESK. Trimming stripped 0 bases from V and 4 bases from J, with 7 bases between. CDR3 length: 13 residues.

The gene calls are TRBV10-3 and TRBJ2-2, with no clear D. Between the trimmed V and J ends, which lost 8 bases and 6 bases, there was a span of 10 bases. Germline V gives CDR1 ENHRY, CDR2 SYGVKD. This CDR3 region has 12 residues. The CDR3 region has the DNA TGTGCCATCGGTTATCAGTCCGGGGAGCTGTTTTTT. It yields the protein CAIGYQSGELFF.

The chain couples TRBV29-1 to TRBJ2-1; unclear D gene. The CDR3 length is 12 residues. The V end lost 2 bases, the J end lost 5 bases, and 7 bases lay between the germline ends. Germline CDR1 and CDR2: SQVTM and ANQGSEA. CDR3: CSVERPNNEQFF. In DNA form, the CDR3 reads TGCAGCGTTGAACGGCCGAACAATGAGCAGTTCTTC.

This rearrangement joins TRBV25-1 to TRBJ2-5, with 12 bases lining up with TRBD2. The V segment lost 2 bases and the J segment 2 bases; nucleotides outside the gene matches: 0. CDR1 MGHDK and CDR2 SYGVNS come from the germline V gene. There are 15 residues in the CDR3. CDR3 in DNA: TGTGCCAGCAGTGAAGGGACTAGCGGGCAAGAGACCCAGTACTTC. Amino acid sequence: CASSEGTSGQETQYF.

The J gene is TRBJ1-1, the V gene TRBV30; D is uncertain. Trimming pared 0 bases from V and 8 bases from J, leaving 13 bases between. This CDR3 spans 13 amino acids. Germline CDR1 reads GTSNPN; CDR2 reads SVGIG (reference sequence). CDR3 protein: CAWSVRSPEEAFF. Here the CDR3 DNA reads TGTGCCTGGAGTGTACGGTCGCCGGAGGAAGCTTTCTTT.

Only a few counts were recorded for this clonotype. This chain connects TRBV3-1 to TRBJ2-5; D call uncertain. Deletions cut 0 bases from V and 4 bases from J, with 9 bases between. The V gene's germline CDR1 is LGHDT and CDR2 YNNKEL (reference sequence). The CDR3 runs 14 residues. The CDR3 loop is CASSQDLVIETQYF. CDR3 coding DNA: TGTGCCAGCAGCCAAGATCTGGTTATAGAGACCCAGTACTTC.